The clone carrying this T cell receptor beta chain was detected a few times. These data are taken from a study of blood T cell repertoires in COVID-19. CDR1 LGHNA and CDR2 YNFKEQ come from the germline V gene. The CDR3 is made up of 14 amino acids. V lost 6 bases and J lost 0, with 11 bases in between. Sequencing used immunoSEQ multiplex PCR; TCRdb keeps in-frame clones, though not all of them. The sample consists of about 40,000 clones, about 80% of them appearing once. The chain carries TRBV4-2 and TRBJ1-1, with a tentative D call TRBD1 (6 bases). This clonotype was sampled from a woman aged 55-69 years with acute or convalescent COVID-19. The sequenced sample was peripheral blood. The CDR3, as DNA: TGTGCCAGCAGACAGGACAGTTTGAACACTGAAGCTTTCTTT. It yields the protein CASRQDSLNTEAFF.